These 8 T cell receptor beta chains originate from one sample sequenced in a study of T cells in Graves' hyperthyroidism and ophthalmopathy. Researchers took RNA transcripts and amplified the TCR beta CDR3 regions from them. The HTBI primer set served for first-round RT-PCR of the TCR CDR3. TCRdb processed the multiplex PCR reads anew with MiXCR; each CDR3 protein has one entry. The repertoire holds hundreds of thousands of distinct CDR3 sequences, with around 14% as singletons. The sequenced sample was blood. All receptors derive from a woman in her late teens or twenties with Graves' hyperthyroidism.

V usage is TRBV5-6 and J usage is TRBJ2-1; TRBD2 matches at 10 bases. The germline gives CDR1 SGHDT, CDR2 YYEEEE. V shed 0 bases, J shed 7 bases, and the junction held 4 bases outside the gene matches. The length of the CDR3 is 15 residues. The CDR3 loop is CASSLEVAGGNEQFF. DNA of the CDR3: TGTGCCAGCAGCTTGGAGGTAGCGGGAGGTAATGAGCAGTTCTTC.

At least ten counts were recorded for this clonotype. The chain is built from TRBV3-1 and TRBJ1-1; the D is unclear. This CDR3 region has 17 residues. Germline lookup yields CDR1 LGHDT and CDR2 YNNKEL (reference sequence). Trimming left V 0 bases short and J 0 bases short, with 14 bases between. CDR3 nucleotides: TGTGCCAGCAGCCAAGAGGGATGGGGAAGCATGAACACTGAAGCTTTCTTT. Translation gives CASSQEGWGSMNTEAFF.

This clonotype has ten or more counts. The CDR3 region has the DNA TGTGCCAGCAGTTCCAGCCTCCGTCCGACCGGGGAGCTGTTTTTT. Translation: CASSSSLRPTGELFF. The chain carries TRBV6-9 and TRBJ2-2; no clear D. The ends were cut back, 4 bases at V and 5 bases at J, with 14 bases in the middle. From germline, CDR1 is MNHGY and CDR2 SVAAGI. The CDR3 is 15 amino acids.

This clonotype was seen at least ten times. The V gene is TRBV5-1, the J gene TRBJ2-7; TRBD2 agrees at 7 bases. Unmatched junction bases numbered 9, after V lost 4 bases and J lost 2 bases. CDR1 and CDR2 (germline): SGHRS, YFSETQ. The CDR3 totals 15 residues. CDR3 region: CASSVTDGGTYEQYF. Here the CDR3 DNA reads TGCGCCAGCAGCGTAACCGACGGGGGGACCTACGAGCAGTACTTC.

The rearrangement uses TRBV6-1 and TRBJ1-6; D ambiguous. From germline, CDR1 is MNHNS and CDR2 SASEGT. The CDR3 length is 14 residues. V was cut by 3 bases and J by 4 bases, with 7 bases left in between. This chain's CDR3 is CASSEALYNSPLHF. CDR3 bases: TGTGCCAGCAGTGAGGCATTGTATAATTCACCCCTCCACTTT.

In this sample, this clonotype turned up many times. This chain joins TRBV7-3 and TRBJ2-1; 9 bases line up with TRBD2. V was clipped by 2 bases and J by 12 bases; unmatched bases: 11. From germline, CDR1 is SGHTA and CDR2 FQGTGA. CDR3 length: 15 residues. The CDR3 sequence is CASSLGLAGSFGQFF. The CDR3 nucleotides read TGTGCCAGCAGCTTAGGGCTAGCGGGGAGTTTTGGGCAGTTCTTC. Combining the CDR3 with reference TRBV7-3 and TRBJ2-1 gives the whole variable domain GAGVSQTPSNKVTEKGKYVELRCDPISGHTALYWYRQSLGQGPEFLIYFQGTGAADDSGLPNDRFFAVRPEGSVSTLKIQRTERGDSAVYLCASSLGLAGSFGQFFGPGTRLTVL.

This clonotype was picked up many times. CDR3 coding DNA: TGTGCCAGCCTGGGGGGGACGCTTGGCGAGCAGTACTTC. Its translation: CASLGGTLGEQYF. The chain links TRBV28 to TRBJ2-7, with 7 positions matching TRBD2. CDR3 size: 13 residues. The germline CDR1 and CDR2 sequences are MDHEN and SYDVKM. With 8 bases clipped from V and 6 bases from J, the junction kept 10 bases outside the gene matches.

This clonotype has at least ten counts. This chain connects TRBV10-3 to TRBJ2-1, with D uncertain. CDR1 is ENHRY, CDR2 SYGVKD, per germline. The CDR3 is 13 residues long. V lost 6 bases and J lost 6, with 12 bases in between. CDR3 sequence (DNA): TGTGCCATCAGCGAATTCCCCGGCAATGAGCAGTTCTTC. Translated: CAISEFPGNEQFF.